The subject of this entry is one T cell receptor beta chain. Its target is not known. This CDR3 spans 15 amino acids. Germline lookup yields CDR1 SGHTS and CDR2 YDEGEE. V dropped 4 bases and J dropped 8; count of bases not matched to a gene: 8. The source of the sample is a study of cytomegalovirus exposure and HLA in healthy donors. Whole-study results and caveats: As was reported, the classifier diagnosed cytomegalovirus status with high specificity and sensitivity. Associated with cytomegalovirus, according to the listing, were around 160 TCR beta chains. The records held CMV serostatus as the only immune exposure information.

Primers included in the PCR were 60 Vbeta and 13 Jbeta primers. Some clones are missing from TCRdb's copy, which holds only in-frame ones; the method was immunoSEQ multiplex PCR. This sample yields 65,000 or so clones, of which 60% to 65% are seen a single time; approximately 2.8% belongs to the top ten. Sequencing was carried out using PBMCs. The rearrangement joins TRBV5-8 to TRBJ2-1; 11 bases are shared with TRBD2. The TCR sequence derives from a man aged 30-40 years in good health and CMV-seronegative. CDR3 sequence: CASSAGTSGEDEQFF. CDR3 in DNA: TGTGCCAGCAGCGCAGGGACTAGCGGAGAGGATGAGCAGTTCTTC.